This T cell receptor (beta chain) originates from a study of T-cell reconstitution after alpha-beta-depleted transplantation in children. This CDR3 region has 14 residues. Trimming took 6 bases from V and 0 from J, leaving 9 bases between them. Germline values: CDR1 SGHAT, CDR2 FQNNGV. Preparation of the TCRbeta library involved a method that used unique molecular identifiers. TCRdb redid the calling of the PCR reads with MiXCR, one entry per CDR3 protein. In the table there are 400,000 to 500,000 distinct CDR3 sequences, approximately 10% of which are singletons. This clonotype was counted ten times or more.

The rearrangement links TRBV11-2 to TRBJ2-1; tentatively, D is TRBD2 (5 bases). Sequenced here: PBMCs from the stem cell graft donor, sampled from the stem cell graft. The sequence derives from a human donor who donated a stem cell graft to a child with acute myeloid leukemia. The CDR3 nucleotides read TGTGCCAGCAGTTTCCGGGGCTCCTACAATGAGCAGTTCTTC. This gives the protein CASSFRGSYNEQFF.